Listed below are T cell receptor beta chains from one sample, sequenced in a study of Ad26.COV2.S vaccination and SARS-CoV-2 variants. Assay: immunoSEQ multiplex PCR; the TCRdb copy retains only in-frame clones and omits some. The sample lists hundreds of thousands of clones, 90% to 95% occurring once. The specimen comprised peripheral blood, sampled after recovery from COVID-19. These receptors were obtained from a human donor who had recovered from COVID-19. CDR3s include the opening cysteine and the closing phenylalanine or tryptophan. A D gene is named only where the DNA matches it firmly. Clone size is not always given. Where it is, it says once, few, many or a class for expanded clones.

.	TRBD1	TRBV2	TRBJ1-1	CASSGNRDRVSVTEAFF	TGTGCCAGCAGTGGGAACCGGGACAGGGTGTCGGTCACTGAAGCTTTCTTT
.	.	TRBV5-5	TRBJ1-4	CASSLSRGSEKLFF	TGTGCCAGCAGCTTGTCCAGGGGCAGTGAAAAACTGTTTTTT
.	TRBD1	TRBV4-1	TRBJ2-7	CASSQIRDRGAYF	TGCGCCAGCAGCCAGATCCGGGACAGGGGGGCGTACTTC
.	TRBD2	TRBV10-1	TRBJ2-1	CASSEGPGGSYNEQFF	TGCGCCAGCAGTGAGGGTCCGGGAGGCTCCTACAATGAGCAGTTCTTC
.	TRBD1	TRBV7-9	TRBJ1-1	CASSRGSGGELAFF	TGTGCCAGCAGCCGCGGATCAGGGGGAGAGTTAGCTTTCTTT
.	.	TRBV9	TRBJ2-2	CASSVNTGELFF	TGTGCCAGCAGCGTTAACACCGGGGAGCTGTTTTTT
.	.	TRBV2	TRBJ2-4	CASHRGTLIAKNIQYF	TGTGCCAGCCACCGGGGGACTTTAATAGCCAAAAACATTCAGTACTTC
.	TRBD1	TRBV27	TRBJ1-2	CASSQIPGQGDANYGYTF	TGTGCCAGCAGTCAGATTCCGGGACAGGGTGACGCCAACTATGGCTACACCTTC
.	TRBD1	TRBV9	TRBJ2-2	CASSVTGANTGELFF	TGTGCCAGCAGCGTAACAGGGGCAAACACCGGGGAGCTGTTTTTT
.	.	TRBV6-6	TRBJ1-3	CASRPGGSGNTIYF	TGTGCCAGCAGGCCTGGGGGCTCTGGAAACACCATATATTTT
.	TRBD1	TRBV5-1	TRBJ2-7	CASRGDRDYEQYF	TGCGCCAGCAGAGGGGACAGGGACTACGAGCAGTACTTC
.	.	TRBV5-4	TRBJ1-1	CASSFSSTEAFF	TGTGCCAGCAGCTTTTCAAGCACTGAAGCTTTCTTT
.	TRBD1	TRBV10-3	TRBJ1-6	CAISGGQGASPLHF	TGTGCCATCAGTGGGGGACAGGGGGCATCACCCCTCCACTTT
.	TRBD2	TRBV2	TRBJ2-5	CASSRGGPQETQYF	TGTGCCAGCAGTCGCGGGGGGCCCCAAGAGACCCAGTACTTC
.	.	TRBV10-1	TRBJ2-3	CASSDSTSTDTQYF	TGCGCCAGCAGCGATAGTACTAGCACAGATACGCAGTATTTT
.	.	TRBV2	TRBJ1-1	CASSEIQGWGGTEAFF	TGTGCCAGCAGTGAAATTCAGGGCTGGGGTGGCACTGAAGCTTTCTTT
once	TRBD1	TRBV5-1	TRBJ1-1	CASSLEAGGRPEAFF	TGCGCCAGCAGCTTGGAGGCAGGGGGCCGGCCTGAAGCTTTCTTT
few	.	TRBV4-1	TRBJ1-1	CASSQDGRDTEAFF	TGCGCCAGCAGCCAAGATGGAAGGGACACTGAAGCTTTCTTT
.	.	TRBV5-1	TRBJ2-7	CASSLRQGIGYEQYF	TGCGCCAGCAGCTTGAGGCAGGGGATCGGCTACGAGCAGTACTTC
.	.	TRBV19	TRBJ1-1	CASSIQGDTEAFF	TGTGCCAGTAGTATACAAGGGGACACTGAAGCTTTCTTT
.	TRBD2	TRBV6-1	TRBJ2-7	CASSEEAGRTYEQYF	TGTGCCAGCAGTGAAGAAGCGGGGAGAACCTACGAGCAGTACTTC
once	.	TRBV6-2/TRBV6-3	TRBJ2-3	CASSRHTDTQYF	TGTGCCAGCAGTCGACACACAGATACGCAGTATTTT
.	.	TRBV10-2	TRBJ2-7	CASSESGYEQYF	TGCGCCAGCAGTGAGTCGGGTTACGAGCAGTACTTC